Below are 27 T cell receptor beta chains sequenced from a single sample in a study of blood T cell repertoires in COVID-19. Repertoires were generated with immunoSEQ multiplex PCR, while TCRdb's copy carries only in-frame clones and drops some. The data show some 200,000 clones, with 85% to 90% seen just once and 6.5% to 10% held by the top ten. The specimen sequenced was peripheral blood. These receptors came from an older woman with acute or convalescent COVID-19.

This rearrangement joins TRBV4-1 to TRBJ2-5, with 9 bases that match TRBD2. CDR1 and CDR2 (germline): MGHRA, YSYEKL. V lost 0 bases, J lost 5 bases, and 10 bases stayed unmatched. CDR3 length: 17 residues. DNA of the CDR3: TGCGCCAGCAGCCAAGATGGGGAGCGGGAGGTTCAGGAGACCCAGTACTTC. Translation gives CASSQDGEREVQETQYF.

The rearrangement uses TRBV18 and TRBJ1-4; maybe TRBD1 (6 bases). This CDR3 comprises 16 residues. Between the trimmed V and J ends, which lost 5 bases and 5 bases, there was a span of 18 bases. Per the germline V gene, CDR1 is KGHSH and CDR2 is LQKENI. Here the CDR3 DNA reads TGTGCCAGCTCATCCCGGACAGAAGGCCGAAATGAAAAACTGTTTTTT. Translated: CASSSRTEGRNEKLFF.

This chain links TRBV28 with TRBJ1-1, with D perhaps TRBD1 (5 bases). Trimming removed 2 bases at V and 2 bases at J, with 12 bases between. This CDR3 region has 15 residues. The V gene's germline CDR1 is MDHEN and CDR2 SYDVKM. The CDR3 reads CASSLRGVDNTEAFF. The CDR3 DNA follows: TGTGCCAGCAGTTTAAGGGGCGTCGACAACACTGAAGCTTTCTTT.

The V and J genes are TRBV5-8 and TRBJ1-4, with 7 bases aligning to TRBD1. The CDR3 extends over 15 amino acids. V lost 6 bases to trimming and J lost 6 bases; unmatched junction nucleotides: 11. Per the germline V gene, CDR1 is SGHTS and CDR2 is YDEGEE. The CDR3 DNA reads as TGTGCCAGCACCTCGGGACAGCGGAGGGATGAAAAACTGTTTTTT. Translating gives CASTSGQRRDEKLFF.

This clone has only a few counts. The J gene is TRBJ2-2, the V gene TRBV11-2; 8 bases match TRBD2. This CDR3 contains 16 residues. Germline assignment: CDR1 SGHAT and CDR2 FQNNGV. Unmatched junction bases numbered 13, after V lost 8 bases and J lost 5 bases. CDR3 nucleotide sequence: TGTGCCAGCTCCCCAACCGGGACTAGTATAACCGGGGAGCTGTTTTTT. Translation gives CASSPTGTSITGELFF. Looking up the rest from reference TRBV11-2 and TRBJ2-2 gives the full variable domain: EAGVAQSPRYKIIEKRQSVAFWCNPISGHATLYWYQQILGQGPKLLIQFQNNGVVDDSQLPKDRFSAERLKGVDSTLKIQPAKLEDSAVYLCASSPTGTSITGELFFGEGSRLTVL.

The chain links TRBV28 to TRBJ2-2; 7 bases are shared with TRBD2. Germline trimming cut 3 bases from V and 6 bases from J; bases unmatched to any gene: 7. Germline V gene data show CDR1 as MDHEN and CDR2 as SYDVKM. The CDR3 sequence is 15 residues long. The CDR3 region is CASSFGGSPAGELFF. The CDR3, as DNA: TGTGCCAGCAGTTTTGGCGGGAGTCCAGCCGGGGAGCTGTTTTTT.

This clone has a handful of counts. The genes are TRBV5-1 and TRBJ1-1; D unclear. CDR1 and CDR2 (germline): SGHRS, YFSETQ. This CDR3 has 14 residues. Between the trimmed V and J ends, which lost 0 bases and 3 bases, there was a span of 9 bases. CDR3 DNA sequence: TGCGCCAGCAGCTTGGAACCCCCAGACACTGAAGCTTTCTTT. Its protein is CASSLEPPDTEAFF. Supplemented by reference TRBV5-1 and TRBJ1-1, the full variable domain reads KAGVTQTPRYLIKTRGQQVTLSCSPISGHRSVSWYQQTPGQGLQFLFEYFSETQRNKGNFPGRFSGRQFSNSRSEMNVSTLELGDSALYLCASSLEPPDTEAFFGQGTRLTVV.

The chain uses TRBV5-1 and TRBJ2-3, with a weak D call TRBD1 (5 bases). Deletions cut 0 bases from V and 3 bases from J, with 14 bases between. The CDR3 consists of 16 residues. The germline gives CDR1 SGHRS, CDR2 YFSETQ. As DNA, the CDR3 is TGCGCCAGCAGCTTGGCTGGTCAGGGTAGTACAGATACGCAGTATTTT. Its protein is CASSLAGQGSTDTQYF.

The rearrangement joins TRBV6-2 or TRBV6-3 to TRBJ2-2, with unresolved D. CDR1 is MNHEY, CDR2 SVGEGT, per germline. V lost 0 bases and J 4 bases, leaving 12 bases between the germline ends. The CDR3 sequence is 16 residues long. CDR3 nucleotides: TGTGCCAGCAGTTACTCACGAGGTAGCCCCACCGGGGAGCTGTTTTTT. Protein product: CASSYSRGSPTGELFF.

The chain links TRBV7-9 to TRBJ2-1, with TRBD2 matching 11 bases. Germline V lookup: CDR1 SEHNR, CDR2 FQNEAQ (reference sequence). The CDR3 sequence is 16 residues long. Unmatched junction bases numbered 2, after V lost 4 bases and J lost 0 bases. This CDR3 is CASSYTSGSSYNEQFF. CDR3 nucleotides: TGTGCCAGCAGCTACACTAGCGGGAGCTCCTACAATGAGCAGTTCTTC. Filled out from reference TRBV7-9 and TRBJ2-1, the complete variable domain reads DTGVSQNPRHKITKRGQNVTFRCDPISEHNRLYWYRQTLGQGPEFLTYFQNEAQLEKSRLLSDRFSAERPKGSFSTLEIQRTEQGDSAMYLCASSYTSGSSYNEQFFGPGTRLTVL.

CDR3 coding DNA: TGTGCCAGCAGCGCACAGCCCAACTATGGCTACACCTTC. Its translation is CASSAQPNYGYTF. The rearrangement uses TRBV14 and TRBJ1-2; D not resolved. The CDR3 runs to 13 residues. Germline V gene lookup returns CDR1 SGHDN and CDR2 FVKESK. The V end was cut by 5 bases, the J end by 2 bases, with 9 bases between.

The chain joins TRBV6-5 to TRBJ2-5; D may be TRBD1 (5 bases). This CDR3 region has 12 residues. Looked up from germline, CDR1 is MNHEY and CDR2 is SVGAGI. The V and J ends lost 8 bases and 2 bases respectively, with 9 bases between them. In nucleotides, the CDR3 is TGTGCCAGCGGACACTTACAAGAGACCCAGTACTTC. Amino acid sequence: CASGHLQETQYF.

This chain connects TRBV12-3 or TRBV12-4 to TRBJ1-1; 8 nucleotides align to TRBD1. The CDR3 is 11 amino acids. V lost 7 bases, J lost 11 bases, and 6 bases stayed unmatched. The CDR3 DNA is TGTGCCAGCACGACGCAGGGGGCGGCTTTCTTT. Protein product: CASTTQGAAFF.

The chain carries TRBV7-2 and TRBJ2-2, with 10 bases that match TRBD1. The CDR3 covers 15 residues. The germline V gene has CDR1 SGHTA and CDR2 FQGNSA. The V segment lost 5 bases and the J segment 4 bases; nucleotides outside the gene matches: 4. The CDR3 bases are TGTGCCAGCAGCCCGACAGGGGGCCTCACCGGGGAGCTGTTTTTT. Protein product: CASSPTGGLTGELFF. The full variable domain, completed using reference TRBV7-2 and TRBJ2-2, is GAGVSQSPSNKVTEKGKDVELRCDPISGHTALYWYRQSLGQGLEFLIYFQGNSAPDKSGLPSDRFSAERTGGSVSTLTIQRTQQEDSAVYLCASSPTGGLTGELFFGEGSRLTVL.

Only a few counts were recorded for this clone. The CDR3, as DNA: TGTGCCAGCAGGCGGACACTGGCTGACACTGAAGCTTTCTTT. It codes for CASRRTLADTEAFF. The genes are TRBV2 and TRBJ1-1; a possible D gene is TRBD1 (5 bases). The V and J ends lost 6 bases and 3 bases respectively, with 14 bases between them. The V gene's germline CDR1 is SNHLY and CDR2 FYNNEI. The CDR3 extends over 14 amino acids.

This clone was detected only once. V is TRBV28 and J is TRBJ1-2, with 7 bases that match TRBD1. The CDR3 extends over 12 amino acids. Germline trimming cut 7 bases from V and 3 bases from J; bases unmatched to any gene: 2. The germline CDR1 and CDR2 sequences are MDHEN and SYDVKM. The CDR3 loop is CASNRGDYGYTF. The CDR3 DNA is TGTGCCAGCAACAGGGGTGACTATGGCTACACCTTC.

This chain connects TRBV7-9 to TRBJ2-5; 9 bases are shared with TRBD2. Germline CDR1 and CDR2: SEHNR and FQNEAQ (reference sequence). The CDR3 length is 16 residues. The J segment lost 5 bases and the V segment lost 4 bases, leaving 11 bases of the junction unmatched. CDR3 sequence reads: CASSYGSGSVGETQYF. CDR3 in DNA: TGTGCCAGCAGCTATGGTAGCGGGAGCGTAGGCGAGACCCAGTACTTC.

This chain uses TRBV4-2 with TRBJ1-6; weak D call: TRBD1 (6 bases). The V end was cut by 0 bases, the J end by 6 bases, with 12 bases between. Germline V gene sequence: CDR1 LGHNA, CDR2 YNFKEQ. The CDR3 contains 16 residues. CDR3 protein: CASSQDRGQVNSPLHF. CDR3 DNA: TGTGCCAGCAGCCAAGATCGGGGACAAGTTAATTCACCCCTCCACTTT.

The V call is TRBV18, the J call TRBJ1-5, with D possibly being TRBD1 (6 bases). The CDR3 has 17 residues. Trimming removed 3 bases at V and 9 bases at J, with 24 bases between. From germline, CDR1 is KGHSH and CDR2 LQKENI. Written as DNA, the CDR3 is TGTGCCAGCTCACCTAAGGGGGGGGTCCCCGGTTTGGGGCCCCAGCATTTT. Residues: CASSPKGGVPGLGPQHF.

The chain combines TRBV29-1 with TRBJ2-5, with a weak D call TRBD1 (6 bases). Germline CDR1 and CDR2: SQVTM and ANQGSEA. Trimming removed 0 bases from V and 4 bases from J, with 21 bases in between. This CDR3 has 17 residues. The CDR3 DNA follows: TGCAGCGTTGAAGAGTGGGGGCACGCGCGAGTAGCAGAGACCCAGTACTTC. This gives the protein CSVEEWGHARVAETQYF.

This chain joins TRBV6-6 and TRBJ1-5; D perhaps matches TRBD1 (6 bases). Per germline, CDR1 MNHNY and CDR2 SVGAGI (reference sequence). CDR3 length equals 13 residues. Trimming took off 5 bases at V and 9 bases at J, with 14 bases between the two ends. The CDR3 bases are TGTGCCAGCAGTGAGCTTGGGGGCCCGCCCCAGCATTTT. It yields the protein CASSELGGPPQHF.

The rearrangement uses TRBV3-1 (or the pseudogene TRBV3-2) and TRBJ1-6; weak D call: TRBD1 (6 bases). This CDR3 spans 13 amino acids. Germline CDR1 reads LGHDT; CDR2 reads YNNKEL (reference sequence). V was shortened by 2 bases and J by 14 bases, with 13 bases between the two germline ends. CDR3 protein: CASSQPARGTLHF. CDR3 DNA sequence: TGTGCCAGCAGCCAACCCGCCAGGGGAACCCTCCACTTT.

The gene calls are TRBV28 and TRBJ1-4; 7 nucleotides match TRBD1. V dropped 8 bases and J dropped 3; count of bases not matched to a gene: 6. There are 14 residues in the CDR3. The germline V gene encodes CDR1 MDHEN and CDR2 SYDVKM. CDR3 sequence: CASRTGTANEKLFF. CDR3 DNA sequence: TGTGCCAGCCGAACCGGGACAGCTAATGAAAAACTGTTTTTT.

The chain joins TRBV11-3 to TRBJ2-3; D is possibly TRBD2 (6 bases). This CDR3 comprises 15 residues. Germline CDR1 is SGHNT and CDR2 is YENEEA. The ends were cut back, 0 bases at V and 4 bases at J, with 11 bases in the middle. CDR3 in amino acids: CASSLDGSRADTQYF. DNA of the CDR3: TGTGCCAGCAGCTTAGACGGGAGTCGCGCAGATACGCAGTATTTT.

This clone has only one observation. This sequence joins TRBV30 and TRBJ2-1; TRBD2 might be the D (6 bases). With 3 bases removed from V and 6 bases from J, the gap between germline ends came to 24 bases. The CDR3 length is 17 residues. Germline V CDR1 and CDR2: GTSNPN, SVGIG (reference sequence). Here the CDR3 DNA reads TGTGCCTGGAGCCTTAGAGGTCGACTCCGGGGGATCAATGAGCAGTTCTTC. It yields the protein CAWSLRGRLRGINEQFF.

The rearrangement uses TRBV24-1 and TRBJ1-2; possibly TRBD1 for D (5 bases). There are 14 residues in the CDR3. CDR1 and CDR2 (germline): KGHDR, SFDVKD. V lost 4 bases, J lost 6 bases, and 14 bases lay in between. The CDR3 region has the DNA TGTGCCACCAGTGACCCAGGCAGGGTCGATGGCTACACCTTC. Its translation is CATSDPGRVDGYTF.

The chain joins TRBV5-5 to TRBJ2-6; maybe TRBD1 (5 bases). Between the trimmed V and J ends, which lost 0 bases and 3 bases, there was a span of 16 bases. CDR1 and CDR2 from the germline V gene are SGHKS and YYEKEE (reference sequence). The CDR3 is 18 residues long. The CDR3 here is CASSLAVGEGYGANVLTF. The CDR3, as DNA: TGTGCCAGCAGCTTGGCAGTAGGGGAAGGGTATGGGGCCAACGTCCTGACTTTC. The entire variable domain, with the rest obtained from reference TRBV5-5 and TRBJ2-6, is as follows: DAGVTQSPTHLIKTRGQQVTLRCSPISGHKSVSWYQQVLGQGPQFIFQYYEKEERGRGNFPDRFSARQFPNYSSELNVNALLLGDSALYLCASSLAVGEGYGANVLTFGAGSRLTVL.